This TCR beta chain is from a study of Ad26.COV2.S vaccination and SARS-CoV-2 variants (dated by TCRdb to the early 2020s). Concerning the study at large: Donors in the vaccine arm were drawn from COV1001, a phase I-IIa trial of Ad26.COV2.S in healthy adults that was multicentre, randomized, double-blind and placebo-controlled. Ad26.COV2.S was administered intramuscularly at a dose of 5x10^10 or 1x10^11 viral particles, either as one shot or as two shots given 56 days apart. TCRbeta repertoire sequencing was used to assess the specificity and breadth of SARS-CoV-2-reactive T cell receptors after Ad26.COV2.S vaccination. The TCR-sequenced set comprised about 30 samples: some 19 Ad26.COV2.S vaccine recipients, 5 placebo recipients and 8 SARS-CoV-2 convalescent individuals. Trial participants were randomized into five groups of five: low-dose or high-dose Ad26.COV2.S given once or twice, or placebo on both occasions. Investigators did not know the trial group allocation while performing experiments and assessing outcomes. On the study overall, not on this receptor specifically: Spike-specific TCR breadth was higher in Ad26.COV2.S recipients than in placebo recipients (P = 0.0014). The study was not powered for comparison of responses between vaccine doses or regimens. Substantial breadth of spike-specific CD8+ and CD4+ T cell responses was reported after vaccination. The authors noted that the TCR breadth and depth analyses may have underestimated total T cell responses. Non-spike TCR breadth was comparable between vaccine and placebo recipients, consistent with the vaccine containing only spike.

The treatment or condition label on this specimen signifies: roughly 20 received Ad26.COV2.S at low or high dose, single or two shots; roughly 5 received placebo; per-sample allocation not given. For vaccine and placebo recipients, the sequenced repertoires came from samples collected on day 63 after the first injection. In Cohort 1b, roughly 25 adults aged 18-55 years were enrolled at a single site in Boston, USA, between 29 July and 7 August 2020. Ad26.COV2.S was a replication-incompetent adenovirus type 26 vector that expressed a prefusion-stabilized SARS-CoV-2 spike protein derived from the original Wuhan strain. Points on this clone: It has no known antigen specificity. Per-nucleotide qualities are absent, and no much larger clonotype sits a single base away.

The CDR3 has 10 amino acids, counting the end cysteine and phenylalanine. Only the CDR3 DNA is retained, 30 bases long and in frame from the first base. The V and J ends are trimmed by 5 bases and 7 bases, leaving 4 bases between them. As encoded in the germline V gene, CDR1 is MDHEN while CDR2 is SYDVKM. The immunoSEQ Assay was used to sequence TCRbeta CDR3 regions. After extraction, genomic DNA underwent amplification by bias-controlled multiplex PCR, followed by high-throughput sequencing. Regarding the original processing steps: To quantify the absolute abundance of every unique TCRbeta CDR3 region, sequences were collapsed and filtered. Usable DNA was measured by amplifying reference genes present in all nucleated cells, and TCRbeta template counts were normalized to that usable DNA to estimate T cell fraction. Repertoire TCRs were annotated as SARS-CoV-2-specific when V gene, CDR3 amino acid sequence and J gene were exactly matched to a known reactive TCR set. The reference SARS-CoV-2 TCR set was derived from MIRA and filtered for enrichment in COVID-19-positive ImmuneCODE repertoires, a step that removed public or cross-reactive TCRs. Using the MIRA antigens, annotated TCRs were further analysed by specific ORF or by position within an ORF. Depth was the summed frequency of annotated unique rearrangements, while breadth was defined as annotated unique rearrangements over total unique productive rearrangements. TCR breadth was compared between groups using two-sided Wilcoxon rank-sum tests. This is the immuneACCESS table as TCRdb keeps it, with only in-frame sequences that have V and J called. A part of the clones is gone; compared with another copy, unresolved V genes explain less than half, and the rest is unexplained. D and trimming were read from the DNA, whereas the V and J calls and clone size are those reported in that table. For this sample the table gives around 300,000 clones, of which under 90% were detected only once. About 5% of the sample is held by the ten biggest clonotypes.

The chain uses TRBV28 and TRBJ2-3, with the D segment identity uncertain. The input for sequencing was peripheral blood, taken in a trial of Ad26.COV2.S vaccine versus placebo. This sequence originates from a person aged 18-65 years who received the Ad26.COV2.S COVID-19 vaccine or a placebo. The bases read TGTGCCAGCAGTGCAAATACGCAGTATTTT. This encodes CASSANTQYF. The CDR3 plus the reference TRBV28 and TRBJ2-3 genes for the other parts give the full variable domain: DVKVTQSSRYLVKRTGEKVFLECVQDMDHENMFWYRQDPGLGLRLIYFSYDVKMKEKGDIPEGYSVSREKKERFSLILESASTNQTSMYLCASSANTQYFGPGTRLTVL.